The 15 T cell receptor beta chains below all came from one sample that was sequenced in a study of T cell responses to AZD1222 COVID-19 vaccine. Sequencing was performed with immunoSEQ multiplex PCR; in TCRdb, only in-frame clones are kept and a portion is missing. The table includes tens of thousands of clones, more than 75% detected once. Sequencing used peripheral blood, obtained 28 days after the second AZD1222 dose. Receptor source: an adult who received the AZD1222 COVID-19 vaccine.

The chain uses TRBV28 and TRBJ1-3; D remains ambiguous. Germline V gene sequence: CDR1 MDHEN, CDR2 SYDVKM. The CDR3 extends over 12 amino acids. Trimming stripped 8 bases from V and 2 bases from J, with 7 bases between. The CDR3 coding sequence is TGTGCCAGCGTAGTTCCTGGAAACACCATATATTTT. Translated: CASVVPGNTIYF.

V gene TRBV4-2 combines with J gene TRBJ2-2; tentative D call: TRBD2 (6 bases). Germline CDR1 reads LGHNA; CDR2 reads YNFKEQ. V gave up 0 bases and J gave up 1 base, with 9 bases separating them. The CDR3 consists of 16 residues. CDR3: CASSQDPSVNTGELFF. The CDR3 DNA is TGTGCCAGCAGCCAAGATCCTAGCGTGAACACCGGGGAGCTGTTTTTT.

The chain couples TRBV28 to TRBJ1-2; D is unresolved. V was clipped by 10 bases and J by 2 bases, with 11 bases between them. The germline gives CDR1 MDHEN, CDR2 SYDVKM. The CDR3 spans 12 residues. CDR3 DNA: TGTGCCACGGGCAGTTCAAACTATGGCTACACCTTC. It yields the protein CATGSSNYGYTF.

In nucleotides, the CDR3 is TGTGCCACCAGTGACCGACAGGGACGTTGGTCTGATACGCAGTATTTT. Translated, it gives CATSDRQGRWSDTQYF. The genes are TRBV24-1 and TRBJ2-3, with TRBD1 matching 7 bases. Losses at the gene ends were 4 bases for V and 6 bases for J; bases not matched to a gene: 12. The CDR3 extends over 16 amino acids. Germline lookup yields CDR1 KGHDR and CDR2 SFDVKD.

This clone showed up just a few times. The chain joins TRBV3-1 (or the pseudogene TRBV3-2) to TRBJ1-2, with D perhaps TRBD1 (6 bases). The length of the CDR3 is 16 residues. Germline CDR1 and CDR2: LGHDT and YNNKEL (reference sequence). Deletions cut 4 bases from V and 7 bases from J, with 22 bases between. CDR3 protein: CASSPTLDYRDFGYTF. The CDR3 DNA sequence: TGTGCCAGCAGCCCGACTTTAGACTACAGGGACTTTGGCTACACCTTC.

DNA for the CDR3: TGTGCCAGCAGCAAAAGGACTGAACCTCCCGGGGAGCTGTTTTTT. Protein sequence: CASSKRTEPPGELFF. This chain links TRBV21-1 with TRBJ2-2; the D call of TRBD2 is as the table states it, not checked on the DNA. TRBV21-1 is a pseudogene. There are 15 residues in the CDR3.

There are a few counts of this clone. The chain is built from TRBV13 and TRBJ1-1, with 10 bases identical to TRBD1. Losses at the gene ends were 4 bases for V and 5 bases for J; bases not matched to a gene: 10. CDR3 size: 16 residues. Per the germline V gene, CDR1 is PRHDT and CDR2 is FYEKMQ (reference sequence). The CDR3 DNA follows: TGTGCCAGCAGCTCCCGGGACAGGGGAGGCGGAACTGAAGCTTTCTTT. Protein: CASSSRDRGGGTEAFF.

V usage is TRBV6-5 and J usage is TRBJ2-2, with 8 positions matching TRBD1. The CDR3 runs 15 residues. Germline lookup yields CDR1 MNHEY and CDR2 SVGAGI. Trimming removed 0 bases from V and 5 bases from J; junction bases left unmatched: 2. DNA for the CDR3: TGTGCCAGCAGTTACTCGGGACAGGAGACCGGGGAGCTGTTTTTT. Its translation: CASSYSGQETGELFF.

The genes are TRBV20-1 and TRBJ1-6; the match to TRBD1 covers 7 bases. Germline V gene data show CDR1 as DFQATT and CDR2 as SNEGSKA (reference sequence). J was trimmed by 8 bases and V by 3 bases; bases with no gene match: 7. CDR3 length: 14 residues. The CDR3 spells CSASRGDRDSPLHF. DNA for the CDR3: TGCAGTGCTAGTCGGGGTGACAGGGATTCACCCCTCCACTTT.

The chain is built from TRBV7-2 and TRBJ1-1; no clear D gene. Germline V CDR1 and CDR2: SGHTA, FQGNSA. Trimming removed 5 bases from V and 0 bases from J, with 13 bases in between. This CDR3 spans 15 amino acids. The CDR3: CASSPFPGLNTEAFF. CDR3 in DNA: TGTGCCAGCAGCCCGTTCCCCGGCTTGAACACTGAAGCTTTCTTT.

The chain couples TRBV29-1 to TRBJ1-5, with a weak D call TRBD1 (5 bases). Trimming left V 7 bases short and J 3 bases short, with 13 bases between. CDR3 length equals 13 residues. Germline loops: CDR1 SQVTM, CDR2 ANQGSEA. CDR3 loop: CSAATAVNQPQHF. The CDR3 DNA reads TGCAGCGCCGCGACAGCGGTCAATCAGCCCCAGCATTTT.

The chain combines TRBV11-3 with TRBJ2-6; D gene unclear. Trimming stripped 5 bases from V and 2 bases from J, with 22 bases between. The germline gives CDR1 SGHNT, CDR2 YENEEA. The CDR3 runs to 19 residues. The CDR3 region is CASSLTFWAWSTGANVLTF. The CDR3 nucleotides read TGTGCCAGCAGCCTAACGTTCTGGGCATGGAGCACTGGGGCCAACGTCCTGACTTTC.

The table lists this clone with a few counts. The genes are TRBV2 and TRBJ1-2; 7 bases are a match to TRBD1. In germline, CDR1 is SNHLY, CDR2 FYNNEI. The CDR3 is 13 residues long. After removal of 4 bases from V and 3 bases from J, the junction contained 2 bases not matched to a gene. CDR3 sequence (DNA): TGTGCCAGCAGTGTGGGGACAGACTATGGCTACACCTTC. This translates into CASSVGTDYGYTF. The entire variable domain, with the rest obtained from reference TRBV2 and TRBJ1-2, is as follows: EPEVTQTPSHQVTQMGQEVILRCVPISNHLYFYWYRQILGQKVEFLVSFYNNEISEKSEIFDDQFSVERPDGSNFTLKIRSTKLEDSAMYFCASSVGTDYGYTFGSGTRLTVV.

The CDR3 sequence: CASSLVLTDTQYF. The CDR3 DNA is TGTGCCAGCAGCTTAGTCCTCACAGATACGCAGTATTTT. The chain recombines TRBV7-2 with TRBJ2-3; D not certain. CDR1 SGHTA and CDR2 FQGNSA come from the germline V gene. This CDR3 comprises 13 residues. V was pared by 1 base and J by 2 bases, with 4 bases between.

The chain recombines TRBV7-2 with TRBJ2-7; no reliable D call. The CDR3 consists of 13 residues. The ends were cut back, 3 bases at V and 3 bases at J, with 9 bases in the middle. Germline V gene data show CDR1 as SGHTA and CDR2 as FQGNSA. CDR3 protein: CASSLGSVYEQYF. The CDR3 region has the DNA TGTGCCAGCAGCTTGGGCAGTGTCTACGAGCAGTACTTC.